The present entry profiles one T cell receptor beta chain with its context. The sample originates from a study of control samples from healthy donors and cancer patients. The V end was cut by 4 bases, the J end by 2 bases, with 11 bases between. The CDR3 has 14 amino acids. CDR1 and CDR2 (germline): KGHSH, LQKENI. The method was immunoSEQ multiplex PCR; TCRdb's version includes in-frame clones alone and lacks a portion of them. The profile shows approximately 100,000 clones, roughly 91% of them singletons. V is TRBV18 and J is TRBJ2-5; D may match TRBD1 or TRBD2 (5 bases each). The source of this sequence is a man in his thirties or forties in good health. Material for sequencing was blood. This chain's CDR3 is CASSQMGVQETQYF. The CDR3 coding sequence is TGTGCCAGCTCACAAATGGGGGTACAAGAGACCCAGTACTTC.